This TCR beta chain is from a study of T cell repertoires in cytomegalovirus infection (dated by TCRdb to between 2018 and 2020). Some background on the complete study: Donor HLA type was relevant to the analysis, as public TCR beta signatures indicated carriage of CMV infection together with the matching HLA type.

The sample was run on an Illumina HiSeq 1500. TCRdb reanalyzed the raw reads on its own, using fastp at Q25 for trimming and MiXCR for clone calling, and kept in-frame beta chains. Duplicate CDR3 protein sequences are folded into a single record with the most common DNA and genes. This sample comprises some 230,000 distinct CDR3 sequences, about 20% of them detected only once. Around a sixth of the sample is taken by the ten largest. What the work shows at the level of the full study, not this receptor alone: Cumulative frequency of public TCR beta family members discriminated carriers of CMV infection plus the relevant HLA type in this cohort and an independent approximately 360-donor cohort. The ex vivo response was dominated by HLA-C-restricted CMV-specific TCR beta clonotypes, which also provided the single most frequent clonotype in two of eight donors.

Relative to germline, V is 1 base shorter and J is 8 bases shorter, with 11 bases between their ends. CDR1 and CDR2, per the germline V gene, are SQVTM and ANQGSEA. Reading from cysteine to phenylalanine, the CDR3 counts 13 amino acids. Left in the record is the CDR3 DNA by itself, 39 bases read in frame from the first base. Remarks on this clonotype: There is no known antigen for this receptor. Per-base qualities were not stored, and no clone one base away is much larger.

The V and J genes are TRBV29-1 and TRBJ2-2; the D gene cannot be named for sure. The sample was CD8+ T cells from PBMCs. The sequence was collected from a human donor in good health (CMV status not recorded). Some clones in this sample may be carry-over from other donors' samples. The DNA sequence follows: TGCAGCGTTGAAGTGGCCGGTCTGGGGGAGCTGTTTTTT. It translates as CSVEVAGLGELFF.